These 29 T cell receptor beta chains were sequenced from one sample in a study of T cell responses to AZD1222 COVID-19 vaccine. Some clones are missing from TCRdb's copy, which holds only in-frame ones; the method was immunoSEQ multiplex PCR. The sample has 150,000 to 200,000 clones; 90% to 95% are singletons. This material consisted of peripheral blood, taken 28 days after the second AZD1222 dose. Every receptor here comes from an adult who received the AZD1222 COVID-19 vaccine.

CDR3 coding DNA: TGTGCCAGCAGTTACTCGACCGGGGCTTACGAGCAGTACTTC. Encoded protein: CASSYSTGAYEQYF. The chain has TRBV6-5 and TRBJ2-7; the D call may be TRBD1 or TRBD2 (5 bases each). Trimming removed 0 bases at V and 4 bases at J, with 10 bases between. CDR3 size: 14 residues. CDR1 MNHEY and CDR2 SVGAGI come from the germline V gene.

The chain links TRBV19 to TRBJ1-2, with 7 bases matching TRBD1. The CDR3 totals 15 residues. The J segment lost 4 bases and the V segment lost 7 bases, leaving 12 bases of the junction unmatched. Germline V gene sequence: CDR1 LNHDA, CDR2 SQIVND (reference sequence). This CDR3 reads CASKRTGDLSYGYTF. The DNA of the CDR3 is TGTGCCAGTAAACGTACAGGGGACCTGAGCTATGGCTACACCTTC. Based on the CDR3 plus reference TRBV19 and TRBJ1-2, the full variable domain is DGGITQSPKYLFRKEGQNVTLSCEQNLNHDAMYWYRQDPGQGLRLIYYSQIVNDFQKGDIAEGYSVSREKKESFPLTVTSAQKNPTAFYLCASKRTGDLSYGYTFGSGTRLTVV.

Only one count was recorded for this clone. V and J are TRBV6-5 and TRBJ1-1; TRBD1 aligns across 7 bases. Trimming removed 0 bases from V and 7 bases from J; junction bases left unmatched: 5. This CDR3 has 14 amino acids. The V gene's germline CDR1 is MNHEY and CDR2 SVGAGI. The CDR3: CASSYSNRGVEAFF. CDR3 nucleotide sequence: TGTGCCAGCAGTTACTCGAACAGGGGCGTTGAAGCTTTCTTT.

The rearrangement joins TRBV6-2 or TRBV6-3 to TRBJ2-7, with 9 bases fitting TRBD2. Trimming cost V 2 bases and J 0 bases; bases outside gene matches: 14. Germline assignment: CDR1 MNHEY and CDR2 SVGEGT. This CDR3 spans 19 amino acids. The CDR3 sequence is CASSYPSQLAGINSYEQYF. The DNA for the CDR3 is TGTGCCAGCAGTTACCCGTCTCAGCTAGCGGGAATAAACTCCTACGAGCAGTACTTC.

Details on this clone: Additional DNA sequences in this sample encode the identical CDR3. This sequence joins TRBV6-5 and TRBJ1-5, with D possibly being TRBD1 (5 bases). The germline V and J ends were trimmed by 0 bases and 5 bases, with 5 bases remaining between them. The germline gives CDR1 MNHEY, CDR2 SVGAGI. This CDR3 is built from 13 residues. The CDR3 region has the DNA TGTGCCAGCAGTTACTCGACAGATCAGCCCCAGCATTTT. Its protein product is CASSYSTDQPQHF.

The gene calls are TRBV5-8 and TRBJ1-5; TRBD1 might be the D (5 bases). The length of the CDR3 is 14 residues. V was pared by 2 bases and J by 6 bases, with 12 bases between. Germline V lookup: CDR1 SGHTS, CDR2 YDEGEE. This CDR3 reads CASSFGPTGQPQHF. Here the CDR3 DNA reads TGTGCCAGCAGCTTCGGCCCTACAGGTCAGCCCCAGCATTTT.

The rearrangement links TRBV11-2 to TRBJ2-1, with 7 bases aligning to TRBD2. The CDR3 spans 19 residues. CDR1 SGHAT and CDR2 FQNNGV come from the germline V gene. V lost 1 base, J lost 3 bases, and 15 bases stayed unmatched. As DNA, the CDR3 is TGTGCCAGCAGCTTAGCGTCCACACCTACTAGCGCCTACTACAATGAGCAGTTCTTC. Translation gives CASSLASTPTSAYYNEQFF.

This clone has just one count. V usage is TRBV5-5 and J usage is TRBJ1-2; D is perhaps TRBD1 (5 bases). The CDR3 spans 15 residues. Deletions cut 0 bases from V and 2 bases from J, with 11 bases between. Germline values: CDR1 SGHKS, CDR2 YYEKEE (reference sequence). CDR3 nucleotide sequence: TGTGCCAGCAGCTTGGGGGGGAACGAGAACTATGGCTACACCTTC. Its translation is CASSLGGNENYGYTF.

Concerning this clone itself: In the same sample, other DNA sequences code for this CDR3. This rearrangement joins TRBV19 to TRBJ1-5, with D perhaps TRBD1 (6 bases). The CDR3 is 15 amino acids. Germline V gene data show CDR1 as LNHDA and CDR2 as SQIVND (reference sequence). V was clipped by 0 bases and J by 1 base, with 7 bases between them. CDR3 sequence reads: CASSIDGGSNQPQHF. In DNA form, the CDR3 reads TGTGCCAGTAGTATAGACGGGGGCAGCAATCAGCCCCAGCATTTT.

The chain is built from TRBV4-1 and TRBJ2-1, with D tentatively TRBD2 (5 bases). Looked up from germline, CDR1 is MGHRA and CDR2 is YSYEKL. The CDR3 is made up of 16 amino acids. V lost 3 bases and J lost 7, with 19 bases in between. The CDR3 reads CASSQSILTRANEQFF. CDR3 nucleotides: TGCGCCAGCAGCCAGTCCATTCTCACTAGAGCGAATGAGCAGTTCTTC.

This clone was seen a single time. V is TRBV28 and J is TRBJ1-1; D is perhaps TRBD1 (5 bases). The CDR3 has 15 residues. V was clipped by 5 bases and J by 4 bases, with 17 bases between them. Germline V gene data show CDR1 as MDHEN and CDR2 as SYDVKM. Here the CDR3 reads CASSTWGDGVTEAFF. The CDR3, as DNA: TGTGCCAGCAGTACTTGGGGGGATGGAGTCACTGAAGCTTTCTTT. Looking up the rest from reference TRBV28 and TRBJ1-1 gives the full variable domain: DVKVTQSSRYLVKRTGEKVFLECVQDMDHENMFWYRQDPGLGLRLIYFSYDVKMKEKGDIPEGYSVSREKKERFSLILESASTNQTSMYLCASSTWGDGVTEAFFGQGTRLTVV.

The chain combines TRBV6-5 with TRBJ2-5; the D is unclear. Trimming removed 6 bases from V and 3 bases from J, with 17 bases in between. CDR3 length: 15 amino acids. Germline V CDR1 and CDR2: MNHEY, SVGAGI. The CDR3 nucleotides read TGTGCCAGCAGCACTTCCCCGGGCCCAAAAGAGACCCAGTACTTC. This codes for CASSTSPGPKETQYF.

CDR3 in amino acids: CASGTGRNEQYF. CDR3 nucleotide sequence: TGTGCCAGCGGGACAGGGAGGAACGAGCAGTACTTC. The rearrangement joins TRBV27 to TRBJ2-7; TRBD1 agrees at 9 bases. This CDR3 comprises 12 residues. V lost 8 bases to trimming and J lost 5 bases; unmatched junction nucleotides: 4. Germline CDR1 is MNHEY and CDR2 is SMNVEV (reference sequence).

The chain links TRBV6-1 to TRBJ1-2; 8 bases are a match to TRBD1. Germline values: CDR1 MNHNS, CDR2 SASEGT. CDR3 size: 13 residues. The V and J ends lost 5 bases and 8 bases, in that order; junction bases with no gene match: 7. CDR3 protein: CASSYGQGRGYTF. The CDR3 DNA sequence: TGTGCCAGCAGTTATGGACAGGGACGAGGCTACACCTTC.

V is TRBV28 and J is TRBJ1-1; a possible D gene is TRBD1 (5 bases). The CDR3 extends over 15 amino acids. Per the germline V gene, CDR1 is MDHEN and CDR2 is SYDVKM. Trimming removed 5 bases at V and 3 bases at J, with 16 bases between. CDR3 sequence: CASSAGTPGDTEAFF. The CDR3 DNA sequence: TGTGCCAGCAGTGCCGGGACTCCGGGTGACACTGAAGCTTTCTTT. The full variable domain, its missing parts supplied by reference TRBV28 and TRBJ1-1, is DVKVTQSSRYLVKRTGEKVFLECVQDMDHENMFWYRQDPGLGLRLIYFSYDVKMKEKGDIPEGYSVSREKKERFSLILESASTNQTSMYLCASSAGTPGDTEAFFGQGTRLTVV.

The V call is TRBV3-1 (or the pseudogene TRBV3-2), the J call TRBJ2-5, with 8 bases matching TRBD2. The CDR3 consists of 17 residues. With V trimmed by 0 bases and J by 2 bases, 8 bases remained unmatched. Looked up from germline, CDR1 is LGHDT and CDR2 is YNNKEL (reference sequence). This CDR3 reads CASSQDEIVAGQETQYF. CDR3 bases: TGTGCCAGCAGCCAAGATGAGATAGTAGCGGGACAAGAGACCCAGTACTTC.

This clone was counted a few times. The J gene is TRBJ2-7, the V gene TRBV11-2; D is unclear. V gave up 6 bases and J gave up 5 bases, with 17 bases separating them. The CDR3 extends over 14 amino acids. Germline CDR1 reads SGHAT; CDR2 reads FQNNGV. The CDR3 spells CASRSLGMSHEQYF. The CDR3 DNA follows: TGTGCCAGCAGGTCTCTAGGTATGAGCCACGAGCAGTACTTC.

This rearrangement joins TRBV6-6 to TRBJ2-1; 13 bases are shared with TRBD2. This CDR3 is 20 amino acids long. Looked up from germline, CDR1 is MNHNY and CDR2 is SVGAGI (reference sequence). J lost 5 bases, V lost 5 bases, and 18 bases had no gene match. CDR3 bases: TGTGCCAGCAGTCCCGAATACCGAGGACTAGCGGGGGAAAATAACAATGAGCAGTTCTTC. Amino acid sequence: CASSPEYRGLAGENNNEQFF.

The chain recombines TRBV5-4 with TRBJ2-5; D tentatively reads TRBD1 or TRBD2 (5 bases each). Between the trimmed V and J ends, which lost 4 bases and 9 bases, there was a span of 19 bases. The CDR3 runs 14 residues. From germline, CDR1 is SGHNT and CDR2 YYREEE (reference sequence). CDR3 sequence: CASSPPSGIGAQYF. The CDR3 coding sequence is TGTGCCAGCAGCCCACCCTCCGGGATAGGGGCCCAGTACTTC. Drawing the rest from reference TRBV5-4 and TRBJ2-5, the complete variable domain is ETGVTQSPTHLIKTRGQQVTLRCSSQSGHNTVSWYQQALGQGPQFIFQYYREEENGRGNFPPRFSGLQFPNYSSELNVNALELDDSALYLCASSPPSGIGAQYFGPGTRLLVL.

The CDR3 loop reads CARSPLSSGSSYEQYF. For the CDR3, the DNA is TGTGCCAGAAGCCCTTTATCGTCGGGGAGCTCCTACGAGCAGTACTTC. The chain is built from TRBV7-5 and TRBJ2-7; the table's TRBD2 call for D was not verified on the DNA. TRBV7-5 is a listed pseudogene. CDR3 length equals 16 residues.

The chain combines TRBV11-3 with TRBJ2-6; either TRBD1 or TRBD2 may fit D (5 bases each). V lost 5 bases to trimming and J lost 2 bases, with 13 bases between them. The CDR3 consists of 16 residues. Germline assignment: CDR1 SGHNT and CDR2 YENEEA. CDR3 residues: CASSPERGAGANVLTF. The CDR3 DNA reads TGTGCCAGCAGCCCAGAGAGGGGAGCTGGGGCCAACGTCCTGACTTTC.

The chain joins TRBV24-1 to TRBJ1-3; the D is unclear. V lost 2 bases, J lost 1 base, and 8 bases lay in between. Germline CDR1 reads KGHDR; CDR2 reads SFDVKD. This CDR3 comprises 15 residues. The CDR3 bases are TGTGCCACCAGTGATTCTTGGGATTCTGGAAACACCATATATTTT. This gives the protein CATSDSWDSGNTIYF.

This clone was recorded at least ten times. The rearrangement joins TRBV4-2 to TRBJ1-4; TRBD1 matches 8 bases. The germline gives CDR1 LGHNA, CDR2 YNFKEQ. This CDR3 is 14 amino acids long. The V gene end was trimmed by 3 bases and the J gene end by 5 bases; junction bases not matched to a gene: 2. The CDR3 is CASSHGDRNEKLFF. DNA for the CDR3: TGTGCCAGCAGCCATGGGGACAGGAATGAAAAACTGTTTTTT.

This chain's CDR3 is CASSLGGGFSYEQYF. In DNA form, the CDR3 reads TGTGCCAGCAGCCTGGGGGGCGGATTCAGCTACGAGCAGTACTTC. The chain recombines TRBV7-8 with TRBJ2-7; the D call may be TRBD1 or TRBD2 (6 bases each). V lost 5 bases, J lost 3 bases, and 17 bases lay in between. This CDR3 has 15 amino acids. CDR1 SGHVS and CDR2 FQNEAQ come from the germline V gene.

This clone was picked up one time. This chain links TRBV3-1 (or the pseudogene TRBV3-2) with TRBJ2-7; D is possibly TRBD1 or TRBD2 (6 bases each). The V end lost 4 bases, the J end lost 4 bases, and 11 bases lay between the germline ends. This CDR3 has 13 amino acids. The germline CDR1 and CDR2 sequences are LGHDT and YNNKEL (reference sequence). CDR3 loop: CASSRRGHYEQYF. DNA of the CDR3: TGTGCCAGCAGCCGGAGGGGACATTACGAGCAGTACTTC.

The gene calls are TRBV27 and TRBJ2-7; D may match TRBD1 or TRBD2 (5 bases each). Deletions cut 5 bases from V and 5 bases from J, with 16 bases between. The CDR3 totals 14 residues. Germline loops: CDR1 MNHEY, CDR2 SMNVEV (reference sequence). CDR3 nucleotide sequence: TGTGCCAGCAGTAAACGGGACGCCCGGGACGAGCAGTACTTC. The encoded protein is CASSKRDARDEQYF.

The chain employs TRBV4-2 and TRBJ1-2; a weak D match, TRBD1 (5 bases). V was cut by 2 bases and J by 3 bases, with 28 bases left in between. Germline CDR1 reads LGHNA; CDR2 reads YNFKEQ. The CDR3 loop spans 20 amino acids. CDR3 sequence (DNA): TGTGCCAGCAGCCAATTTACCCCGATAAATCGGGGACTTGGAGACTATGGCTACACCTTC. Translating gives CASSQFTPINRGLGDYGYTF.

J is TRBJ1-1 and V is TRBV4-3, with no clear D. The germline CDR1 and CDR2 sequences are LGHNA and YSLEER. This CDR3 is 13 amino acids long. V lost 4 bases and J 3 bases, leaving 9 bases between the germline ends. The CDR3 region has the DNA TGCGCCAGCAGCCCCTCCCGGGACACTGAAGCTTTCTTT. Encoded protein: CASSPSRDTEAFF.

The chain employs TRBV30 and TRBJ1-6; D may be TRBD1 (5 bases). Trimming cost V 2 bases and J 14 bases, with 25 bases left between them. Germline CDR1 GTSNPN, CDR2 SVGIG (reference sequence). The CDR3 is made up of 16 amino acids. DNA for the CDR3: TGTGCCTGGAGTAGAGGACACAGAAACCCCCTTGGAGCCCTCCACTTT. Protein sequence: CAWSRGHRNPLGALHF.